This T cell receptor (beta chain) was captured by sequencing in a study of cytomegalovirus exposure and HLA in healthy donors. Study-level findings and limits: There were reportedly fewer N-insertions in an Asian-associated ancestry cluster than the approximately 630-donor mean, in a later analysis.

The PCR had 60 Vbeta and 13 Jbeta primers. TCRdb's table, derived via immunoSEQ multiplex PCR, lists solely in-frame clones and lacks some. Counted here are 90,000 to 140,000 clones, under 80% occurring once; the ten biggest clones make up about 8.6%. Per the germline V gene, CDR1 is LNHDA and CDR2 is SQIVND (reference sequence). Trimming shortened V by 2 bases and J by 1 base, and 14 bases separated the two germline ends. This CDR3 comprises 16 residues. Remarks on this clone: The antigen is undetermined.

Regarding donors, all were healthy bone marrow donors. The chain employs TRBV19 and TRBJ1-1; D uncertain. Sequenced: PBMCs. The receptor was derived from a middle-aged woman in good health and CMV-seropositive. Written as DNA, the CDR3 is TGTGCCAGTAGTATATTCGCAGGAGGGAGGAACACTGAAGCTTTCTTT. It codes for CASSIFAGGRNTEAFF.